The text below deals with one TCR beta chain. What it binds is not known. The data originate from a study of CD8+CD57+ T cells in acquired aplastic anemia. About the research overall: Sorted CD4+ and CD8+ cells gave a mean 3.2 ug DNA, range roughly 0.2 to 27.4 ug. Study findings and constraints: Patients were compared with controls for CD8+ Simpson's diversity, and no significant difference emerged. It was found that more than 25 CD8+ CDR3 sequences were shared between patients and controls.

The CDR3 contains 14 residues. The germline V gene encodes CDR1 ENHRY and CDR2 SYGVKD. The ends were cut back, 8 bases at V and 4 bases at J, with 17 bases in the middle. Genomic DNA provided the template from which TCR beta VDJ and CDR3 profiles were obtained. TCRdb ran MiXCR on the reads and lists one entry per CDR3 protein. The table lists approximately 150,000 distinct CDR3 sequences, 71% of them singletons. CD8+CD57+ cell expansion had been shown by flow cytometry in patients chosen for sequencing. At the time of blood sampling, patients had not yet received any therapy. The chain is built from TRBV10-3 and TRBJ1-2; D might be TRBD1 (6 bases). The sample consisted of sorted CD4+, CD8+, or CD8+CD57+ T cells (not recorded which) from PBMCs. The sequence was obtained from a human donor with aplastic anemia. The CDR3: CAIGNGGAGYGYTF. The DNA for the CDR3 is TGTGCCATCGGCAATGGGGGGGCGGGCTATGGCTACACCTTC.